The text below deals with one T cell receptor beta chain. In the same sample, other DNA sequences code for this CDR3. Generated by immunoSEQ multiplex PCR, the TCRdb table keeps only in-frame clones and is missing some. This table has some 2.1 million clones, 90% to 95% appearing once. This record belongs to a study of shared clonotypes between healthy human individuals. Unmatched junction bases numbered 3, after V lost 0 bases and J lost 2 bases. The CDR3 contains 15 residues. Germline V CDR1 and CDR2: SGHNT, YYREEE (reference sequence). The V call is TRBV5-4, the J call TRBJ1-1, with 8 nucleotides matching TRBD1. The receptor was isolated from a man between 18 and 35 years old in good health. Input material: naive CD4+ T cells sorted from blood. Subset indicated: CD45RA+ positively selected. CDR3 coding DNA: TGTGCCAGCAGCTTGGGTGGACAGGGCAACACTGAAGCTTTCTTT. It specifies CASSLGGQGNTEAFF.